These 13 T cell receptor beta chains came from one sample sequenced in a study of metastatic and nonmetastatic thyroid tumors (TCRdb year 2020). Libraries were built with PCR. TCRdb names Illumina HiSeq 4000 as the instrument used. The public reads were quality trimmed at Q25 with fastp and then assembled into clones with MiXCR by TCRdb, keeping productive beta chains. The sample profile shows about 32,000 clones; around 7% of them were found once. The ten largest make up 35% to 50% of the sample. No patient had received any treatment before thyroid surgery. The specimen sequenced was blood. The source is a female donor with papillary thyroid cancer or a benign thyroid nodule (not recorded which). Some clones in this sample may be carry-over from other donors' samples.

This clone has at least ten counts. This chain links TRBV15 with TRBJ2-7, with 8 bases identical to TRBD1. From germline, CDR1 is LNHNV and CDR2 YYDKDF (reference sequence). With V trimmed by 3 bases and J by 3 bases, 7 bases remained unmatched. The CDR3 contains 15 residues. The CDR3 region has the DNA TGTGCCACCAGCAGTGGACAGGGAGTGGGCTACGAGCAGTACTTC. It yields the protein CATSSGQGVGYEQYF.

The chain recombines TRBV20-1 with TRBJ1-2; D not certain. The CDR3 totals 14 residues. Germline CDR1 and CDR2: DFQATT and SNEGSKA (reference sequence). V shed 6 bases and J shed 13 bases, with 27 bases lying between them. The CDR3 DNA reads as TGCAGTGCCGCCTCTGGACGGCTGGAGTTTGGATGCACCTTC. As protein: CSAASGRLEFGCTF.

There are many counts of this clone. The V and J genes are TRBV9 and TRBJ2-3; D possibly corresponds to TRBD2 (6 bases). V dropped 4 bases and J dropped 4 bases, with 13 bases sitting between them. CDR1 SGDLS and CDR2 YYNGEE come from the germline V gene. The CDR3 is 14 residues long. The CDR3 DNA reads as TGTGCCAGCAGCACACCCGGGGGTTCAGATACGCAGTATTTT. Protein: CASSTPGGSDTQYF. Full variable domain (rest looked up from reference TRBV9 and TRBJ2-3): DSGVTQTPKHLITATGQRVTLRCSPRSGDLSVYWYQQSLDQGLQFLIQYYNGEERAKGNILERFSAQQFPDLHSELNLSSLELGDSALYFCASSTPGGSDTQYFGPGTRLTVL.

This clone was seen ten or more times. The genes are TRBV18 and TRBJ2-7, with 7 nucleotides matching TRBD1. CDR1 is KGHSH and CDR2 is LQKENI in the germline V gene. V was pared by 4 bases and J by 4 bases, with 7 bases of the junction left unmatched. CDR3 size: 14 residues. For the CDR3, the DNA is TGTGCCAGCTCACGCCCGGGACAGTCGTACGAGCAGTACTTC. It translates to CASSRPGQSYEQYF.

In this sample, this clone turned up many times. The V gene is TRBV27, the J gene TRBJ2-5, with D perhaps being TRBD1 or TRBD2 (5 bases each). The CDR3 is 14 residues long. V gave up 8 bases and J gave up 3 bases, with 16 bases separating them. CDR1 and CDR2 (germline): MNHEY, SMNVEV (reference sequence). This CDR3 is CASLEPGPKETQYF. Here the CDR3 DNA reads TGTGCCAGCCTAGAACCGGGACCGAAAGAGACCCAGTACTTC.

This clone was seen repeatedly, ten times or more. This chain uses TRBV9 with TRBJ2-2; D not resolved. Germline V gene data show CDR1 as SGDLS and CDR2 as YYNGEE. With 0 bases removed from V and 5 bases from J, the gap between germline ends came to 11 bases. The CDR3 spans 15 residues. CDR3 nucleotides: TGTGCCAGCAGCGTAGCACTTATTGGAACCGGGGAGCTGTTTTTT. As protein: CASSVALIGTGELFF.

This clone has a count of ten or more. The chain employs TRBV11-2 and TRBJ2-7; no definite D call. Deletions cut 1 base from V and 2 bases from J, with 12 bases between. Germline V gene data show CDR1 as SGHAT and CDR2 as FQNNGV. This CDR3 region has 15 residues. In nucleotides, the CDR3 is TGTGCCAGCAGCTTAGGACCAGATCAGACCTACGAGCAGTACTTC. Protein sequence: CASSLGPDQTYEQYF. The full variable domain, in which reference TRBV11-2 and TRBJ2-7 provide the parts outside the CDR3, is EAGVAQSPRYKIIEKRQSVAFWCNPISGHATLYWYQQILGQGPKLLIQFQNNGVVDDSQLPKDRFSAERLKGVDSTLKIQPAKLEDSAVYLCASSLGPDQTYEQYFGPGTRLTVT.

This clone was found a few times. Possible read error: a much larger clone is one base away. Other DNA sequences from this sample encode an identical CDR3 as well. The V gene is TRBV9, the J gene TRBJ2-5; TRBD2 is a possible D gene (5 bases). From germline, CDR1 is SGDLS and CDR2 YYNGEE. The CDR3 consists of 12 residues. The CDR3 loop is CASSALLGTQYF. Written as DNA, the CDR3 is TGTGCCAGTAGCGCCCTCTTGGGGACCCAGTACTTC.

This clone appeared a few times. A much larger clone is a single base away; this may be a read error. Other nucleotide sequences in the sample specify the same CDR3. The genes are TRBV20-1 and TRBJ2-5; D possibly matches TRBD1 or TRBD2 (5 bases each). Germline loops: CDR1 DFQATT, CDR2 SNEGSKA (reference sequence). CDR3 length: 13 amino acids. The CDR3 bases are TGCAGCTCGGGACCGGGTCTGCAAGAGACCCAGTACTTC. Translation: CSSGPGLQETQYF.

In its sample, this clone was seen many times. The CDR3 is CASSYSATGGTYEQYF. CDR3 coding DNA: TGTGCCAGCAGTTACTCGGCGACGGGGGGTACGTACGAGCAGTACTTC. The chain combines TRBV6-2 or TRBV6-3 with TRBJ2-7, with TRBD2 matching over 7 bases. The CDR3 covers 16 residues. The V and J ends lost 0 bases and 4 bases, in that order; junction bases with no gene match: 9. Germline values: CDR1 MNHEY, CDR2 SVGEGT.

This clone was recorded at least ten times. V usage is TRBV6-1 and J usage is TRBJ2-3; D uncertain. Germline V CDR1 and CDR2: MNHNS, SASEGT. Trimming stripped 6 bases from V and 2 bases from J, with 15 bases between. CDR3 length equals 15 residues. This CDR3 reads CASSPTHSYTDTQYF. For the CDR3, the DNA is TGTGCCAGCAGCCCGACCCACTCTTACACAGATACGCAGTATTTT.

This clone has a count of ten or more. Within the sample, other DNA sequences also encode this same CDR3. The chain recombines TRBV11-2 with TRBJ2-6; unclear D gene. Germline lookup yields CDR1 SGHAT and CDR2 FQNNGV. This CDR3 is built from 16 residues. Trimming shortened V by 6 bases and J by 0 bases, and 12 bases separated the two germline ends. CDR3 in amino acids: CASSPVIDSGANVLTF. DNA for the CDR3: TGTGCCAGCAGTCCGGTTATCGACTCTGGGGCCAACGTCCTGACTTTC.

This clone came up many times. The chain links TRBV5-1 to TRBJ2-5; D ambiguous. Looked up from germline, CDR1 is SGHRS and CDR2 is YFSETQ. The CDR3 is 13 residues long. Trimming pared 1 base from V and 4 bases from J, leaving 8 bases between. The CDR3 loop reads CASSLTGIETQYF. As DNA, the CDR3 is TGCGCCAGCAGCTTGACCGGTATAGAGACCCAGTACTTC.